This T cell receptor beta chain came from a study of cytomegalovirus exposure and HLA in healthy donors. Study-level findings and limits: Later, an analysis showed that TCR beta chains associated with HLA were more clonally expanded than others that were equally common.

V lost 6 bases and J lost 1, with 12 bases in between. The CDR3 is 15 amino acids. Germline-derived CDR1 and CDR2 are LNHDA and SQIVND (reference sequence). Primers: 60 Vbeta forward and 13 Jbeta reverse. Produced via immunoSEQ multiplex PCR; TCRdb's table is partial and in-frame only. The table lists 90,000 to 150,000 clones, roughly 60% of them singletons. This clone has more than one count but fewer than ten. What it binds is unknown. Sequencing was done on a sample of PBMCs. The clonotype originates from a man in his forties in good health and CMV-seropositive. The chain is built from TRBV19 and TRBJ2-2, with TRBD1 as a possible D gene (6 bases). CDR3 residues: CASSLIQGNTGELFF. The CDR3 DNA reads as TGTGCCAGTAGCCTTATACAGGGGAACACCGGGGAGCTGTTTTTT. The variable domain in full, completed from reference TRBV19 and TRBJ2-2, reads DGGITQSPKYLFRKEGQNVTLSCEQNLNHDAMYWYRQDPGQGLRLIYYSQIVNDFQKGDIAEGYSVSREKKESFPLTVTSAQKNPTAFYLCASSLIQGNTGELFFGEGSRLTVL.